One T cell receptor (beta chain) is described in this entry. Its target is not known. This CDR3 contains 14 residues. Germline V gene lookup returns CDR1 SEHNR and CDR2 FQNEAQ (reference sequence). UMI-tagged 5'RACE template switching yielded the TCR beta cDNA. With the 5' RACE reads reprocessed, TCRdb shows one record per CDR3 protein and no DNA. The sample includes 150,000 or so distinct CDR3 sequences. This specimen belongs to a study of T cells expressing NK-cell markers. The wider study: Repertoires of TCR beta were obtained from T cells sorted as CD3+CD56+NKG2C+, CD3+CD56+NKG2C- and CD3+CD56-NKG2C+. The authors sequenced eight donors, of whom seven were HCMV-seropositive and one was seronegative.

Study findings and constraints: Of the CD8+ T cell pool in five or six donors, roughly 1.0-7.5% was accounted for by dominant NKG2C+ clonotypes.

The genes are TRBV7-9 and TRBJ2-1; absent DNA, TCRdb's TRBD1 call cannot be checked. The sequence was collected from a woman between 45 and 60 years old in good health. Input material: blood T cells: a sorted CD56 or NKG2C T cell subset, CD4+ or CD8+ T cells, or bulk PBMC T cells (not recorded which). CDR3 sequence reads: CASSFRAVYNEQFF.